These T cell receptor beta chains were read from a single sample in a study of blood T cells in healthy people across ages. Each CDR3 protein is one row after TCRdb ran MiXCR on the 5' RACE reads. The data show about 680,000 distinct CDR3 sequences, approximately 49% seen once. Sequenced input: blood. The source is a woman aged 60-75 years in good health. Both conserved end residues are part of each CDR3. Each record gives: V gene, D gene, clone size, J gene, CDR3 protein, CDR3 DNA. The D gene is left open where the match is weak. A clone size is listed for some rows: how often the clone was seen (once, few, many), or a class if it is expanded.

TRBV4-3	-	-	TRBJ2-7	CASSQLRGGSWNAYEQYF	TGCGCCAGCAGCCAACTTAGGGGCGGGTCTTGGAACGCCTACGAGCAGTACTTC
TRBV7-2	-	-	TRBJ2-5	CASSLGGMRVETQYF	TGTGCCAGCAGCTTAGGTGGAATGCGGGTAGAGACCCAGTACTTC
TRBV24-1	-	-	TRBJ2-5	CATSVRGAGETQYF	TGTGCCACCAGTGTCCGGGGGGCTGGGGAGACCCAGTACTTC
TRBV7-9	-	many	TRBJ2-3	CASSLPRGGSTDTQYF	TGTGCCAGCAGCCTACCCCGAGGGGGGAGCACAGATACGCAGTATTTT
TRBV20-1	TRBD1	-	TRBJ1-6	CSAHRDRGNSPLHF	TGCAGTGCTCACCGGGACAGGGGGAATTCACCCCTCCACTTT
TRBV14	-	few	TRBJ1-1	CASSQDHSGSEAFF	TGTGCCAGCAGCCAAGATCATAGCGGGAGTGAAGCTTTCTTT
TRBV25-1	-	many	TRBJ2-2	CASSEYKGGVTGELFF	TGTGCCAGCAGTGAATATAAAGGAGGGGTTACCGGGGAGCTGTTTTTT
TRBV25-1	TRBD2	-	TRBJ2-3	CASSALSGRGTDTQYF	TGTGCCAGCAGCGCCCTGAGCGGGAGAGGCACAGATACGCAGTATTTT
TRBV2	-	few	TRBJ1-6	CASRAGTDNSPLHF	TGTGCCAGCAGGGCCGGGACGGATAATTCACCCCTCCACTTT
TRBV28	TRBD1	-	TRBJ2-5	CATSVSGQGSRETQYF	TGTGCCACCAGCGTGTCGGGACAGGGCTCTAGGGAGACCCAGTACTTC
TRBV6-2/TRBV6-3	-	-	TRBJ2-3	CATSTDTQYF	TGTGCCACCAGTACAGATACGCAGTATTTT
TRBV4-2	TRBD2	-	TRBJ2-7	CASSPAQREGREQYF	TGTGCCAGCAGTCCCGCCCAGCGGGAGGGCCGCGAGCAGTACTTC
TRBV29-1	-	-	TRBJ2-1	CSVVPYYNEQFF	TGCAGCGTTGTTCCGTACTACAATGAGCAGTTCTTC
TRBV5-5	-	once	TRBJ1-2	CASSLRVPYGYTF	TGTGCCAGCAGCTTAAGGGTCCCCTATGGCTACACCTTC
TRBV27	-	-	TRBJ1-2	CASSLTTGAYGYTF	TGTGCCAGCAGTTTAACGACAGGAGCCTATGGCTACACCTTC
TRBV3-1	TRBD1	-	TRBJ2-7	CASSEPDRGRYEQYF	TGTGCCAGCAGTGAACCGGACAGGGGGCGGTACGAGCAGTACTTC
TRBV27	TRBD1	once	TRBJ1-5	CASRSRDRDNQPQHF	TGTGCCAGCAGATCCCGGGACAGGGACAATCAGCCCCAGCATTTT